Reported below is one T cell receptor beta chain. CDR3 length: 12 residues. After removal of 1 base from V and 6 bases from J, the junction contained 0 bases not matched to a gene. CDR1 and CDR2 from the germline V gene are GTSNPN and SVGIG (reference sequence). These data come from a study of blood T cell repertoires in COVID-19. Study overall: From T cells, B-cell-depleted T cells, or PBMCs came the material, which was cDNA or gDNA.

Original handling: Reference gene primer amplification yielded estimated nucleated cell counts. Assay used: immunoSEQ multiplex PCR; TCRdb lists only in-frame clones, some missing. V, J and clone size reflect that table, while D and trimming were determined from the DNA. The data contain 120,000 to 150,000 clones, around 85% of them singletons. Sample: peripheral blood. The sequence was obtained from a woman aged 40-49 years with active or convalescent COVID-19. This chain connects TRBV30 to TRBJ1-5; 7 nucleotides align to TRBD1. CDR3 sequence (DNA): TGTGCCTGGAGTGCAGGGGGTCAGCCCCAGCATTTT. It encodes CAWSAGGQPQHF.